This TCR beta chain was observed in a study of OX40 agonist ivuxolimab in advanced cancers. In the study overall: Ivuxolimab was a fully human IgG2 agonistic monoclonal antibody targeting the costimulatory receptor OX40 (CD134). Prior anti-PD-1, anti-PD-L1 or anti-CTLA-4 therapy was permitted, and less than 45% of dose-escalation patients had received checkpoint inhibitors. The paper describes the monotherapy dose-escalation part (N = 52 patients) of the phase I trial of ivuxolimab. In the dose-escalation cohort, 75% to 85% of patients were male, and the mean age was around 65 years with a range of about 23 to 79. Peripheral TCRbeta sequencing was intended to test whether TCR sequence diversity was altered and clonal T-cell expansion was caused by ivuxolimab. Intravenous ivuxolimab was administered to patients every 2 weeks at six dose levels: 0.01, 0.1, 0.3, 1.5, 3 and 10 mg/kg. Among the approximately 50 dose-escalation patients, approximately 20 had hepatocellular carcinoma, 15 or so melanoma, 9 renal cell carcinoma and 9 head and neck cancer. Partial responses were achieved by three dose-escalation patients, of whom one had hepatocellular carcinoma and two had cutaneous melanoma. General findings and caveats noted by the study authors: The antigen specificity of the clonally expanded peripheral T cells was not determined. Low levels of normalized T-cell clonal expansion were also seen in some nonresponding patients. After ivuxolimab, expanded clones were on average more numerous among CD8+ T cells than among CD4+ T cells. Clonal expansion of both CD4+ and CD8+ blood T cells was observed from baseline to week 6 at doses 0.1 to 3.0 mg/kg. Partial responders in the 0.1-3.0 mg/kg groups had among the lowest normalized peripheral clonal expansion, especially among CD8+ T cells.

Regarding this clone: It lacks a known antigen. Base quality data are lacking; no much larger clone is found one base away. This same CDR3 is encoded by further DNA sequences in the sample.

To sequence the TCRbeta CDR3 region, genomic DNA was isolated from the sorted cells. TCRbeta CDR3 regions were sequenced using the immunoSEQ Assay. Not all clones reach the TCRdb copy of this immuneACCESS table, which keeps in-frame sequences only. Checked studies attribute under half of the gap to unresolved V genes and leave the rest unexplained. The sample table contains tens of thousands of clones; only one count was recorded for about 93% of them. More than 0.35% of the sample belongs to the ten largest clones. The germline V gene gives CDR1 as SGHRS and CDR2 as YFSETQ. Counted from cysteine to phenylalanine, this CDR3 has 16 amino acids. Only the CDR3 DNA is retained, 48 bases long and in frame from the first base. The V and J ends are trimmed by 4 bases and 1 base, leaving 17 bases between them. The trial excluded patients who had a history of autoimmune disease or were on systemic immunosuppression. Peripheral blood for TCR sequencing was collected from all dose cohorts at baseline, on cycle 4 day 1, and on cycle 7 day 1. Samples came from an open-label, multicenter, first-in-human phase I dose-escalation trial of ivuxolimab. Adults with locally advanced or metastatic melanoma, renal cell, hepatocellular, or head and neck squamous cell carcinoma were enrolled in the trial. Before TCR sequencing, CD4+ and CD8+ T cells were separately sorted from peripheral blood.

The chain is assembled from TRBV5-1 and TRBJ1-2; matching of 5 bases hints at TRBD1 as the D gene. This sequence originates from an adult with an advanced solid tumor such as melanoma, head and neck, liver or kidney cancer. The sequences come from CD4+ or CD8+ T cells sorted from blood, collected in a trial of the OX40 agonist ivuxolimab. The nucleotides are TGCGCCAGCAGCCTGGCGTCAGTGGGGGATAACTATGGCTACACCTTC. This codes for CASSLASVGDNYGYTF.